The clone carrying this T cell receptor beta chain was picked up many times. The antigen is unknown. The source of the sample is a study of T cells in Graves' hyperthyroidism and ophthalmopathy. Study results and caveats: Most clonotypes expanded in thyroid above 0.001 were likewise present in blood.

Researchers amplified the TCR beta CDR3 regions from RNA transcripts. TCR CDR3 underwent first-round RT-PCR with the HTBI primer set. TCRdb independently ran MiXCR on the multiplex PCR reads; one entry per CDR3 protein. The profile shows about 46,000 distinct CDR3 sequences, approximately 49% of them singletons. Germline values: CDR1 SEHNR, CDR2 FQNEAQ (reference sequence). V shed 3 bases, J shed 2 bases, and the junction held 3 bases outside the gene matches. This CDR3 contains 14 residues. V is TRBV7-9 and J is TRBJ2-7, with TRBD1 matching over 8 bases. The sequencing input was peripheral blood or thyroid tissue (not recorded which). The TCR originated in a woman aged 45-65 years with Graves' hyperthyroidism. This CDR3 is CASSFPGQAYEQYF. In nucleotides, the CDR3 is TGTGCCAGCAGCTTCCCGGGACAGGCCTACGAGCAGTACTTC.